This T cell receptor beta chain derives from a study of T cells in Graves' hyperthyroidism and ophthalmopathy (dated by TCRdb to 2018 to 2020). A note on the overall study: Peripheral blood samples were taken at the time of initial diagnosis, prior to any treatment. In addition, the study compared T-cell repertoires in thyroid tissue and in blood from six Graves' hyperthyroidism patients. The paper describes TCR Vbeta CDR3 sequencing of around 140 peripheral blood samples, made up of 43 ophthalmopathy patients, approximately 73 hyperthyroidism patients and 17 progressor patients. For training and testing, the 80 to 100 patients in the discovery cohort were randomly divided in a 7:3 ratio. A discovery cohort of about a hundred patients, roughly 45 with Graves' ophthalmopathy and 57 with stable Graves' hyperthyroidism, was used to find distinguishing TCR V-J signatures. An independent validation cohort of under 20 hyperthyroidism patients and roughly 16 patients who later progressed to ophthalmopathy tested prospective prediction of ophthalmopathy. Following sampling, methimazole starting at 30 mg daily was given to hyperthyroidism patients, and high-dose intravenous methylprednisolone was given to ophthalmopathy patients. General findings and caveats noted by the study authors: Most expanded thyroid clonotypes (frequency above 0.001) were also found in blood, which suggests that blood repertoires may mirror thyroid immune responses. Sample size was not statistically predetermined, and investigators were not blinded to group allocation. A 13 V-J signature model separated ophthalmopathy from stable hyperthyroidism, with around 88% sensitivity and about 81% specificity in cross-validation and 80%/75% in testing. In validation, the model predicted progression to ophthalmopathy with around 71% sensitivity and 72% to 75% specificity, a median of approximately 6.7 months before onset.

Graves' hyperthyroidism was defined as stable when no progression to ophthalmopathy occurred over 18 months of follow-up. The hyperthyroidism patients were between 18 and 65 years old and newly diagnosed, with a disease duration of less than 2 months. Exclusion was applied to patients with uncontrolled infections, other autoimmune diseases, pregnancy or lactation. Clinical symptoms, serum thyroxine and TRAb, thyroid ultrasound, and orbital computed tomography formed the basis for the diagnoses. PBMCs were separated from about 10 ml of fresh peripheral blood using Ficoll-Paque density gradient centrifugation. Total RNA was extracted with Trizol reagent, and quality was checked on an Agilent 2100 Bioanalyzer. Amplification of TCR beta CDR3 regions was carried out from RNA transcripts. The first round of RT-PCR for the TCR CDR3 was performed with the HTBI primer set and the Qiagen OneStep RT-PCR kit. A second multiplex PCR round built the libraries, followed by size selection and purification. Sequencing of the libraries was done on an Illumina HiSeq2000 using paired-end 100 bp reads. As for the original processing: SOAPnuke was used to process the raw data, removing reads that contained adapters or uncalled bases, had a mean Phred below 15, or lacked an exact match to the constant primer or identifier. COPE v1.2.5 was used to merge high-quality paired reads, and clonotypes were defined as unique nucleotide sequences. Clonotypes were aligned to IMGT TRBV, TRBD and TRBJ reference segments using MiTCR v1.1. The analysis was restricted to V-J combinations with a frequency above 0.0001, which together covered roughly 99% of the repertoires. A TCS score was defined as the ratio of F50 (clonal expansion) to E x V (chaos), with BLOSUM62-based TCRdist applied between CDR3 peptides within each V-J. Welch's t-statistics and random forest reduced around 550 V-J features to 13, which were used in a naive Bayes classifier (R e1071). The Morisita-Horn index was used to measure how similar the thyroid and blood repertoires were. TCRdb applied fastp at Q25 and MiXCR to the public reads, then kept only in-frame beta chains. Every distinct CDR3 protein forms one entry, paired with its most common genes and DNA. These V and J calls originate from TCRdb's pipeline instead of the authors' own analysis. For this sample there are around 760,000 distinct CDR3 sequences; under 45% appear just once. Around 32% of the sample goes to the ten largest clones.

With regard to this clonotype: No cognate antigen has been identified for it. No base quality values were provided; no much bigger clone lies one nucleotide off.

V is pared back by 4 bases and J by 5 bases, with 13 bases lying between the germline termini. Taken from cysteine to phenylalanine, the CDR3 has 13 residues. Only the CDR3 portion is preserved as DNA: 39 bases, with reading frame beginning at the first base. Reading the germline V gene gives CDR1 SQVTM and CDR2 ANQGSEA. Sequences were obtained from blood. The chain was built from TRBV29-1 and TRBJ2-3; matching of 5 bases hints at TRBD1 as the D gene. The clonotype originates from a woman between 35 and 50 years old with Graves' hyperthyroidism. The DNA sequence is TGCAGCGTTGCGTTACAGGCCGGAGATACGCAGTATTTT. This translates into CSVALQAGDTQYF.